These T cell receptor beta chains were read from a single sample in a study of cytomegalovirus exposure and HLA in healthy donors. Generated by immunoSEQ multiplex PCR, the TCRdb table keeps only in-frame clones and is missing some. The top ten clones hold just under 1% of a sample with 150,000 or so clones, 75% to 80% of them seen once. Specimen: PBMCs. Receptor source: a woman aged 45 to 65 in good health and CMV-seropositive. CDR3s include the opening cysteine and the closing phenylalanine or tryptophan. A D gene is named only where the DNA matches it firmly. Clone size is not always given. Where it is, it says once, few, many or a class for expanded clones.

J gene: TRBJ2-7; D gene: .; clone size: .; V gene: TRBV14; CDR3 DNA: TGTGCCAGCAGCCAAGCGACAGCCCTGACCTACGAGCAGTACTTC; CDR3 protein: CASSQATALTYEQYF
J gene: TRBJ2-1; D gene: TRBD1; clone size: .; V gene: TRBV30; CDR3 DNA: TGTGCCTGGAAACAACAGGGGGCCCCCTACAATGAGCAGTTCTTC; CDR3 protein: CAWKQQGAPYNEQFF
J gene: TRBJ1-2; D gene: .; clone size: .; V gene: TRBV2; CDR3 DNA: TGTGCCAGCAGTGAAAGGAGGGCAGGGAATGGCTACACCTTC; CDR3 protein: CASSERRAGNGYTF
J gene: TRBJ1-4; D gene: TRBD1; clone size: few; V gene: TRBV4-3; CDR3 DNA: TGCGCCAGCAGCCATAACAGGGGGCGGAATGAAAAACTGTTTTTT; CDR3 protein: CASSHNRGRNEKLFF
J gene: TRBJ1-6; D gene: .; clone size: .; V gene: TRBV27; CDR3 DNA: TGTGCCAGCAGTTTGGGAGGGTACAATTCACCCCTCCACTTT; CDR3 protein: CASSLGGYNSPLHF
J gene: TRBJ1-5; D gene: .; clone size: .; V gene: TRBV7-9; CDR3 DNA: TGTGCCAGCAGCTCGTCCCGGGACATAAACACCCAGCATTTT; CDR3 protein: CASSSSRDINTQHF
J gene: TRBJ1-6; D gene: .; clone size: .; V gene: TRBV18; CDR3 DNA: TGTGCCAGCTCACCAACCTCGGGGTGGGATAATAATTCACCCCTCCACTTT; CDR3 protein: CASSPTSGWDNNSPLHF
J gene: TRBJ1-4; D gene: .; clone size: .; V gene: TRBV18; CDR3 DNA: TGTGCCAGCTCACCACCGAATAGTGAAAAACTGTTTTTT; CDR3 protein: CASSPPNSEKLFF
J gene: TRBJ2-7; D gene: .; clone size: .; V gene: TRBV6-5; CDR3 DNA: TGTGCCAGCAGTTACTCGTACGGGATGTACGAGCAGTACTTC; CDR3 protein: CASSYSYGMYEQYF
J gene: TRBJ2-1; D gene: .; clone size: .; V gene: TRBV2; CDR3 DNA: TGTGCCAGCAGTGTCCAGGGAAATCGGAATGAGCAGTTCTTC; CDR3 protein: CASSVQGNRNEQFF
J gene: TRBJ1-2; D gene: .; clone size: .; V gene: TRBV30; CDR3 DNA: TGTGCCTGTCAACCCACTAGGCAGGAGACAACCTTC; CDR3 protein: CACQPTRQETTF
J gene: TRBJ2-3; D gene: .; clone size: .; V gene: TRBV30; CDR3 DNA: TGTGCCTGGAATCTTCAGGGGGGATACGTTTCAGATACGCAGTATTTT; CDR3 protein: CAWNLQGGYVSDTQYF
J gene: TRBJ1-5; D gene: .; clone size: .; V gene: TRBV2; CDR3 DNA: TGTGCCAGCATGAGTTCGCGGGTTCAGCCCCAGCATTTT; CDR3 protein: CASMSSRVQPQHF
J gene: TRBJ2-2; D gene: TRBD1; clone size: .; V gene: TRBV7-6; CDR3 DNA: TGTGCCAGCAGCTTAGTTGGTGGGGGACAGGGAAGCACCGGGGAGCTGTTTTTT; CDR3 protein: CASSLVGGGQGSTGELFF
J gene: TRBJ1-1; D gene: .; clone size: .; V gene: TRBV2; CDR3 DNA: TGTGCCAGCAGTGTGGGGGAGGAAGGCGCTGAAGCTTTCTTT; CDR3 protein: CASSVGEEGAEAFF
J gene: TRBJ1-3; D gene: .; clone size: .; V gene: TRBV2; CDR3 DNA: TGTGCCAGCACTTACGGGACACTCGCTGGAAACACCATATATTTT; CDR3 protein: CASTYGTLAGNTIYF
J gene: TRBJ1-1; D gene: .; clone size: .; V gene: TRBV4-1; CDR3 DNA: TGCGCCAGCAGCCAAACACCCAGCACAGCTATGAACACTGAAGCTTTCTTT; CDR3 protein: CASSQTPSTAMNTEAFF
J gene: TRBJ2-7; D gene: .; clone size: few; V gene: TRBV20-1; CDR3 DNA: TGCAGTGCCCCGGGGAACTACGAGCAGTACTTC; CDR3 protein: CSAPGNYEQYF
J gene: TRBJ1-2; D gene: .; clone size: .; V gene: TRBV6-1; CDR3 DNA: TGTGCCAGCAGTGAATTTAAGGGGGTAGCTAACTATGGCTACACCTTC; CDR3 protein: CASSEFKGVANYGYTF
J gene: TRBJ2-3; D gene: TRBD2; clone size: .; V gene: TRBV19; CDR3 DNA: TGTGCCAGTAGTTATGGGAGCGGCGGGAGCGGTAACACAGATACGCAGTATTTT; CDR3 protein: CASSYGSGGSGNTDTQYF
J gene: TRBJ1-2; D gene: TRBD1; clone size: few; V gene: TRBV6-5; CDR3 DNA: TGTGCCAGCAGTGGCCGGGACAGGGCCCCCGGCTACACCTTC; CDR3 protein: CASSGRDRAPGYTF
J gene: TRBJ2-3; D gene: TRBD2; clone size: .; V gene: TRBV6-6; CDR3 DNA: TGTGCCAGCAGTCAACTAGCGGGGGGGCCGGGAGATACGCAGTATTTT; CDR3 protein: CASSQLAGGPGDTQYF
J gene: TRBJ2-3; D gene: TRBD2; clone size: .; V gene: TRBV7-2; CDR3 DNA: TGTGCCAGCAGCTCACTAGCGGTGGGATCTGATACGCAGTATTTT; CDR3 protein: CASSSLAVGSDTQYF
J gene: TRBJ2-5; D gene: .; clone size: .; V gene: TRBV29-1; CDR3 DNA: TGCAGCGTTCCGGGGTACCGGGAGACCCAGTACTTC; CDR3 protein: CSVPGYRETQYF
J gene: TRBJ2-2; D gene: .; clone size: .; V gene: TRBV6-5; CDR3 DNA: TGTGCCAGCAGTTATCGCCCGACTACAACCGGGGAGCTGTTTTTT; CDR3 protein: CASSYRPTTTGELFF
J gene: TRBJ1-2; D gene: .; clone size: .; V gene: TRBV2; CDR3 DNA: TGTGCCAGCGGGGAGGGGGAGTATGGCTACACCTTC; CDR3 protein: CASGEGEYGYTF
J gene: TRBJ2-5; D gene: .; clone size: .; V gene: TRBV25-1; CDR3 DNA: TGTGCCAGCAGTGACCCAGGGTCGGGTTTACGCCAAGAGACCCAGTACTTC; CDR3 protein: CASSDPGSGLRQETQYF
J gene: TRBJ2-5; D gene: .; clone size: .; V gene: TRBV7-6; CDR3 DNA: TGTGCCAGCAGCTTAGCAGACAGCTCGAAGACCCAGTACTTC; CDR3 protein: CASSLADSSKTQYF
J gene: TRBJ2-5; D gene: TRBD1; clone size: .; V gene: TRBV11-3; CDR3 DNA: TGTGCCAGCAGCTTAGTCCCCAGGGGGCGAGAGACCCAGTACTTC; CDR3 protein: CASSLVPRGRETQYF
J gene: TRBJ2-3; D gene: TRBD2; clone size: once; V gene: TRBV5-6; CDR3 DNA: TGTGCCAGCAGCGATAGCGGGAGGGGTGGGGATACGCAGTATTTT; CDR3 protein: CASSDSGRGGDTQYF
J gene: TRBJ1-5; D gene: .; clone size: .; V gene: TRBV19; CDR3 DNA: TGTGCCAGTAGCGTGGGGGGGGCGGTGGGTCAGCCCCAGCATTTT; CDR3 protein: CASSVGGAVGQPQHF
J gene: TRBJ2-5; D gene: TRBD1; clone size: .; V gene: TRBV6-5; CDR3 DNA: TGTGCCACCTTAACTCGGACAGGCCAAGAGACCCAGTACTTC; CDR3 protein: CATLTRTGQETQYF
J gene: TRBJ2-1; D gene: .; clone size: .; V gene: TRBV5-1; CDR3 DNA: TGCGCCAGCAGCCTCCGGGGGGCGCCTCTCAATGAGCAGTTCTTC; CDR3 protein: CASSLRGAPLNEQFF
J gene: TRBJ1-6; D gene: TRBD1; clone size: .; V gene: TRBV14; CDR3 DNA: TGTGCCAGCAGCACGACAGGGGGTAATTCACCCCTCCACTTT; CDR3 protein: CASSTTGGNSPLHF
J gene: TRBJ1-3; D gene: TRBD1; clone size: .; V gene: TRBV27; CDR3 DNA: TGTGCCAGCAGTCAGGGACAGGGTAAAAACACCATATATTTT; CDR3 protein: CASSQGQGKNTIYF
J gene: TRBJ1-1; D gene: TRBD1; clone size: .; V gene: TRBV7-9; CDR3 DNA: TGTGCCAGCAGCGCCCAACAGGGGGAGGGCACTGAAGCTTTCTTT; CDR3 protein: CASSAQQGEGTEAFF
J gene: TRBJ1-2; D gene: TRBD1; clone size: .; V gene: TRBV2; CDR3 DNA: TGTGCCAGCAGTGGGACAGGGGGCTATGGCTACACCTTC; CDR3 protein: CASSGTGGYGYTF
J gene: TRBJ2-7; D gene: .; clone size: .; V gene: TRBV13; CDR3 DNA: TGTGCCAGCAGCCCCCAGGCGTATGGTTACGAGCAGTACTTC; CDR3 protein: CASSPQAYGYEQYF
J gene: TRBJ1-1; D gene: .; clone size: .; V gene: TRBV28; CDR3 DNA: TGTGCCAGCGGGCGTTCCGCCTCCACTGAAGCTTTCTTT; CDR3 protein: CASGRSASTEAFF
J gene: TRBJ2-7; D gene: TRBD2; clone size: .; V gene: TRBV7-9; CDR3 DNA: TGTGCCAGCAGCCGCCCGGGACTAGCGGGTTCCTACGAGCAGTACTTC; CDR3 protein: CASSRPGLAGSYEQYF
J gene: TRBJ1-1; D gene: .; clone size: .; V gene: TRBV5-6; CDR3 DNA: TGTGCCAGCAGCCGAGGGTGGGGGGGCCCTGAAGCTTTCTTT; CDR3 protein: CASSRGWGGPEAFF
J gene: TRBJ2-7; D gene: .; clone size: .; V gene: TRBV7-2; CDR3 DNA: TGTGCCAGCAGCTTAGGGTCGTTCAGGCATTCCTACGAGCAGTACTTC; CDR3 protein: CASSLGSFRHSYEQYF
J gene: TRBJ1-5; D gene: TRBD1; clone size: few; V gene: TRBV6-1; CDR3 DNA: TGTGCCAGCACCAGGCAGGGGGATAGCAATCAGCCCCAGCATTTT; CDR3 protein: CASTRQGDSNQPQHF
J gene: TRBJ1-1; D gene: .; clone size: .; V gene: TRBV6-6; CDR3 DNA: TGTGCCAGCATCGGAGCAACCGCACAAGCTTTCTTT; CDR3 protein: CASIGATAQAFF
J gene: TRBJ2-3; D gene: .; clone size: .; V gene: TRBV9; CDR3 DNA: TGTGCCAGCAGCGTAACCCCAGGGGAAGAAGATACGCAGTATTTT; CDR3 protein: CASSVTPGEEDTQYF
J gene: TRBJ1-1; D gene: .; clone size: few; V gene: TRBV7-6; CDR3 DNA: TGTGCCAGCAGCCCTGAGGTTGGGGGCATGGCTTTCTTT; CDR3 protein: CASSPEVGGMAFF
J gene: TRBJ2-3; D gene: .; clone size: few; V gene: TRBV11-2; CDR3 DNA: TGTGCCAGCAGCTTAGGCGCATCTAGCACAGATACGCAGTATTTT; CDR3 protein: CASSLGASSTDTQYF
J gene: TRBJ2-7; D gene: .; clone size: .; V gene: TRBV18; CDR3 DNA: TGTGCCAGCTCACCTCAGACACGCAGCTCCTACGAGCAGTACTTC; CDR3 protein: CASSPQTRSSYEQYF
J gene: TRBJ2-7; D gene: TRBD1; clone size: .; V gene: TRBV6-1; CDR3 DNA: TGTGCCAGCGGGGGGACAGGGGAGGGCTACGAGCAGTACTTC; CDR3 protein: CASGGTGEGYEQYF
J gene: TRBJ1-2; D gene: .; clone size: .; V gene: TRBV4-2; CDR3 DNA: TGTGCCAGCAGCCCGAAGGCGGATAACTATGGCTACACCTTC; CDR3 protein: CASSPKADNYGYTF
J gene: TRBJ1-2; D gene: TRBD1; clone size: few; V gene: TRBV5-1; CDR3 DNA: TGCGCCAGCAGCTTCACAGGGGCGATACGTGGCTACACCTTC; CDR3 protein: CASSFTGAIRGYTF
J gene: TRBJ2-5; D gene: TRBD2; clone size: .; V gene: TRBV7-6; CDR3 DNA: TGTGCCAGCAGCTTATCGGCGGGAGGGCCTATCAGGAAGACCCAGTACTTC; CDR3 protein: CASSLSAGGPIRKTQYF
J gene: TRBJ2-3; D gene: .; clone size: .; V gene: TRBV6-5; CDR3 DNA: TGTGCCAGCGCCTATGGGGGGACGCAGTATTTT; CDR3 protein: CASAYGGTQYF
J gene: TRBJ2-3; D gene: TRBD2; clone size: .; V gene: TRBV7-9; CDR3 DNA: TGTGCCAGCAGTATAGCGGGAGAGGCCAATACGCAGTATTTT; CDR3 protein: CASSIAGEANTQYF